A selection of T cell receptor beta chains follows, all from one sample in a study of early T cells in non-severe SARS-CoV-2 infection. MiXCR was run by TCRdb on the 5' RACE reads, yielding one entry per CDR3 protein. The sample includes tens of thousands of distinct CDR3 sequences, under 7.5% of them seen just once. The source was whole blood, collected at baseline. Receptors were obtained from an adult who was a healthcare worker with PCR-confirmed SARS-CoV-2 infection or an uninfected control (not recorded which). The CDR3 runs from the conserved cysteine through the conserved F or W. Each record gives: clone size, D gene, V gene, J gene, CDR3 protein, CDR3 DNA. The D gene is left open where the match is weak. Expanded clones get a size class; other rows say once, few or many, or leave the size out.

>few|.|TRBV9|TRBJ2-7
CASSLTQGYEQYF
TGTGCCAGCAGCCTAACCCAGGGCTACGAGCAGTACTTC
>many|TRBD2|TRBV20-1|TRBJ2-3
CSARAQTSGRARDTQYF
TGCAGTGCTAGAGCCCAGACTAGCGGGAGGGCCAGAGATACGCAGTATTTT
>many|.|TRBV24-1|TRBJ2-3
CATSKPGGDTQYF
TGTGCCACCAGCAAGCCCGGAGGAGATACGCAGTATTTT
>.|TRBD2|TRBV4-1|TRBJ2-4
CASSISAGGGNIQYF
TGCGCCAGCAGCATCTCCGCGGGGGGGGGAAACATTCAGTACTTC
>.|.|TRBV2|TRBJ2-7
CASRRGLDYEQYF
TGTGCCAGCAGAAGGGGGTTGGACTACGAGCAGTACTTC
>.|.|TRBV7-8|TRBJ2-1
CASSFPRTADSLHGLNEQFF
TGTGCCAGCAGCTTTCCTAGGACAGCCGATAGCCTCCATGGTTTAAATGAGCAGTTCTTC
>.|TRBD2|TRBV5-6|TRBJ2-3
CASSGTGTRSRTDTQYF
TGTGCCAGCAGCGGTACCGGGACTAGATCTCGCACAGATACGCAGTATTTT
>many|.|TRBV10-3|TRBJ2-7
CAISGGGTKYEQYF
TGTGCCATCAGTGGAGGCGGGACGAAATACGAGCAGTACTTC
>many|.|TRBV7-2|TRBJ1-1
CASSPRKGLNTEAFF
TGTGCCAGCAGCCCGCGAAAGGGCCTGAACACTGAAGCTTTCTTT
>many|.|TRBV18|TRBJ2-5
CASSPGREETQYF
TGTGCCAGCTCACCGGGGCGGGAAGAGACCCAGTACTTC
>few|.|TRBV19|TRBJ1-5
CASSLREGRGNQPQHF
TGTGCCAGTAGTCTGAGGGAGGGGCGAGGCAATCAGCCCCAGCATTTT
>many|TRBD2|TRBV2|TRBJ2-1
CASNRGSSYNEQFF
TGTGCCAGCAACCGCGGGAGCTCCTACAATGAGCAGTTCTTC
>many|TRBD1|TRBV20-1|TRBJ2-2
CSARGQANTRELFF
TGCAGTGCTAGGGGACAGGCCAACACCAGGGAGCTGTTTTTT
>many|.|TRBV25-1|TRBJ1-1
CATQGYTEAFF
TGTGCCACCCAGGGGTACACTGAAGCTTTCTTT
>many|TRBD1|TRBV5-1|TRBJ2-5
CASSWTGRQETQYF
TGCGCCAGCAGCTGGACAGGGAGGCAAGAGACCCAGTACTTC
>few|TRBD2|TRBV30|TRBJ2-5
CAWSVQGTSRETQYF
TGTGCCTGGAGTGTACAAGGGACTAGCCGAGAGACCCAGTACTTC
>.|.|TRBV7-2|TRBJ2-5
CASSLSGETQYF
TGTGCCAGCAGCTTATCTGGGGAGACCCAGTACTTC
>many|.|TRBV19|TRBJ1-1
CASFDGREWNTEAFF
TGTGCCAGTTTCGACGGAAGGGAGTGGAACACTGAAGCTTTCTTT
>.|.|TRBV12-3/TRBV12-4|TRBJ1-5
CASSLRRAGNQPQHF
TGTGCCAGCAGTTTACGTCGCGCAGGCAATCAGCCCCAGCATTTT
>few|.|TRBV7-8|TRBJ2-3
CASSFALTRTQYF
TGTGCCAGCAGCTTCGCACTAACCCGTACGCAGTATTTT
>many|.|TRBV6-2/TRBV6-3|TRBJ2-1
CASSYSTDYNEQFF
TGTGCCAGCAGTTACTCGACTGACTACAATGAGCAGTTCTTC
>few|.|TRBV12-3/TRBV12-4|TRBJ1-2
CASTPQTGGGYTF
TGTGCCAGCACCCCCCAGACAGGTGGTGGCTACACCTTC
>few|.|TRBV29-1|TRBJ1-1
CSVLEGRDMSEAFF
TGCAGCGTCTTAGAGGGGCGCGATATGTCTGAAGCTTTCTTT
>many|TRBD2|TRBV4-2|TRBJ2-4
CASSQEGAGVAKNIQYF
TGTGCCAGCAGCCAAGAGGGAGCGGGGGTAGCCAAAAACATTCAGTACTTC
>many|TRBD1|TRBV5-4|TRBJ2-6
CASTPGQGAGANVLTF
TGTGCCAGCACTCCCGGACAGGGGGCTGGGGCCAACGTCCTGACTTTC
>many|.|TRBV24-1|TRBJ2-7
CATSLAGLDEQYF
TGTGCCACCAGTCTAGCAGGTTTGGACGAGCAGTACTTC
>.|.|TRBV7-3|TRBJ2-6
CASSSPAGANVLTF
TGTGCCAGCAGCTCACCGGCAGGGGCCAACGTCCTGACTTTC
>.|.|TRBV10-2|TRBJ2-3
CASRGVGAQDTQYF
TGCGCCAGTAGAGGGGTTGGGGCACAAGATACGCAGTATTTT
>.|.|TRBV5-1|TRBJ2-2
CASSSDGINTGELFF
TGCGCCAGCTCCTCCGACGGTATAAACACCGGGGAGCTGTTTTTT
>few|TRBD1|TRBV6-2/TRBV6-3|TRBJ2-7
CAIASPGQGAYEQYF
TGTGCCATCGCAAGCCCGGGACAGGGGGCCTACGAGCAGTACTTC
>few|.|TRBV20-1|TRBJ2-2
CSASRGGDGELFF
TGCAGTGCTTCCAGGGGAGGTGACGGGGAGCTGTTTTTT
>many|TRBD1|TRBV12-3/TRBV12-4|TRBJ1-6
CASSLEGTGAMSSPLHF
TGTGCCAGCAGTTTAGAGGGGACAGGGGCAATGAGTTCACCCCTCCACTTT
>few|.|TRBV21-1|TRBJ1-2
CASSKVFMGETNYGYTF
TGTGCCAGCAGCAAGGTTTTTATGGGGGAAACTAACTATGGCTACACCTTC
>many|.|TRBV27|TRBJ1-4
CACPYVLRRLFF
TGTGCCTGTCCCTATGTTCTACGACGACTGTTTTTT
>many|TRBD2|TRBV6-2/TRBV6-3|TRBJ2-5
CATRLAGVQETQYF
TGTGCCACCAGACTAGCGGGAGTCCAAGAGACCCAGTACTTC
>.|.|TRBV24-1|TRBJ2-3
CATSARRSRYPTDTQYF
TGTGCCACCAGTGCCCGGAGGAGTAGGTACCCCACAGATACGCAGTATTTT
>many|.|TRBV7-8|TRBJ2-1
CASSLTGRGSGEQFF
TGTGCCAGCAGCTTAACAGGCAGGGGAAGTGGTGAGCAGTTCTTC
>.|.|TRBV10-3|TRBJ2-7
CATARDTREQYF
TGTGCCACCGCACGGGACACGCGCGAGCAGTACTTC
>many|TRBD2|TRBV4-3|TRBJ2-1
CASSQEGLAGGNRNEQFF
TGCGCCAGCAGCCAAGAAGGGCTAGCGGGAGGGAATAGGAATGAGCAGTTCTTC
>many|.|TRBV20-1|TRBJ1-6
CSATEPDSWSPLHF
TGCAGTGCCACGGAACCGGACAGTTGGTCACCCCTCCACTTT
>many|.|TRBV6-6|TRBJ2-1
CASSPGGEQFF
TGTGCCAGCAGTCCCGGGGGTGAGCAGTTCTTC
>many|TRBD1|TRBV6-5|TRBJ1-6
CASTKTGNSPLHF
TGTGCCAGCACCAAGACAGGGAATTCACCCCTCCACTTT